This entry describes one T cell receptor beta chain. Its antigen is currently not known. Per-nucleotide qualities are absent, and no much larger clonotype sits a single base away. This sample is part of a study of brain T cells in children with intractable seizures (dated by TCRdb to 2020 to 2023). Broadly, across the study: Resected brain tissue from 45 to 60 pediatric epilepsy surgery cases was first screened for immune gene transcripts using a NanoString immunology panel. Among the approximately 12 selected surgery cases, eight also had pre-surgery blood sequenced, leaving four with brain tissue only.

Explained via the paper, the time point label denotes: blood from clinic visit 5 months post-surgery; TSC patient then seizure free. The surgery cases with the highest brain T cell transcript signatures were chosen for TCR beta chain sequencing of brain tissue, and also of blood when blood was available. Before surgery, the patients had been given at least one anti-epileptic drug. TCR-sequenced patients were children with drug-resistant epilepsy due to tuberous sclerosis complex, focal cortical dysplasia, Rasmussen encephalitis or hemimegalencephaly. Bulk genomic DNA was isolated from unsorted brain tissue and whole blood using the Monarch genomic DNA purification kit. The germline V gene specifies SNHLY as CDR1 and FYNNEI as CDR2. The germline ends are 10 bases apart after V is trimmed by 5 bases and J by 3 bases. The CDR3 runs 14 residues from the cysteine to the phenylalanine. The entry retains the CDR3 DNA only, 42 bases that are in frame from base 1.

Points the paper makes about the study in general: The patients' HCMV serostatus was not known, and viral specificity was inferred solely from CDR3 sequence similarity. Sequencing depth differed between pre- and post-surgery blood, so clones missing from the pre-surgery sample may reflect undersampling.

The immunoSEQ assay was used to generate TCR beta chain sequences from genomic DNA. As for the authors' bioinformatics: CDR3 sequences not starting with the conserved framework cysteine at position 104 were manually removed. To get clonality, the normalized Shannon's Diversity Index was subtracted from one, giving values from 0 (maximal diversity) to 1 (oligoclonal). Chi-squared comparison-of-proportions tests assessed whether the same CDR3 differed in frequency between samples, such as brain versus blood. Public clonotypes were identified through searches of immuneACCESS, and similarity to known antiviral clonotypes was evaluated with the VDJdb browser. TCRdb re-hosts the immuneACCESS table, in-frame sequences only. Its copies lack some clones; in the studies checked, an unresolved V gene accounts for under half of them, and the cause for the rest is not known. Clone size and the V and J calls come from that table; the DNA yielded D and trimming. This sample is represented by about 320,000 clones; approximately 93% of them were singletons. 4.5% to 7% of the sample is in the top ten clones.

This specimen consisted of peripheral blood, obtained roughly 5 months after surgery. The V gene is TRBV2 and the J gene is TRBJ2-2; no D gene can be assigned with confidence. This TCR was recovered from a boy in the first two years of life with tuberous sclerosis and intractable seizures. The CDR3 region: CASSWAGHTGELFF. The DNA is TGTGCCAGCAGTTGGGCAGGCCACACCGGGGAGCTGTTTTTT.